Listed here are 20 T cell receptor beta chains from one sample, sequenced in a study of cytomegalovirus exposure and HLA in healthy donors. Use of 60 Vbeta and 13 Jbeta primers characterized the PCR. Clones were read by immunoSEQ multiplex PCR, and TCRdb kept only the in-frame ones, dropping some. This repertoire shows over 100,000 clones, around 61% found once; its top ten account for 2.2%. Sample: PBMCs. Receptors originate from a woman in her twenties or thirties in good health and CMV-seronegative.

This clone has only a few counts. CDR3 region: CASSHAGYEQYF. The CDR3 region has the DNA TGCGCCAGCAGCCATGCAGGATACGAGCAGTACTTC. V gene TRBV4-1 combines with J gene TRBJ2-7; D not certain. Germline V CDR1 and CDR2: MGHRA, YSYEKL. Trimming removed 3 bases from V and 4 bases from J, with 7 bases in between. The CDR3 totals 12 residues.

The chain joins TRBV6-1 to TRBJ2-5; 11 bases match TRBD2. The CDR3 loop spans 16 amino acids. The ends lost 2 bases at V and 11 bases at J; junction bases unmatched: 13. Germline-derived CDR1 and CDR2 are MNHNS and SASEGT. CDR3 protein: CASSEKIAGGLREQYF. CDR3 coding DNA: TGTGCCAGCAGTGAAAAAATAGCGGGAGGGCTGAGGGAGCAGTACTTC.

This clone was seen a few times. The chain carries TRBV13 and TRBJ1-5; unclear D gene. V shed 3 bases and J shed 7 bases, with 10 bases lying between them. Germline V gene lookup returns CDR1 PRHDT and CDR2 FYEKMQ (reference sequence). The CDR3 runs to 13 residues. This CDR3 is CASSFGVGQPQHF. In DNA form, the CDR3 reads TGTGCCAGCAGCTTCGGGGTAGGACAGCCCCAGCATTTT.

The rearrangement links TRBV19 to TRBJ1-4, with D unresolved. Looked up from germline, CDR1 is LNHDA and CDR2 is SQIVND (reference sequence). The V end lost 6 bases, the J end lost 8 bases, and 16 bases lay between the germline ends. The CDR3 contains 14 residues. The CDR3 loop reads CASSDRGSGEKLFF. The CDR3 DNA reads as TGTGCCAGTAGCGATAGAGGATCCGGGGAAAAACTGTTTTTT.

The chain joins TRBV9 to TRBJ2-1; 9 bases match TRBD1. This CDR3 is built from 14 residues. Germline CDR1 is SGDLS and CDR2 is YYNGEE. With V trimmed by 1 base and J by 8 bases, 4 bases remained unmatched. For the CDR3, the DNA is TGTGCCAGCAGCGTATGGGACAGGGTAGATGAGCAGTTCTTC. It specifies CASSVWDRVDEQFF. Full variable domain (rest looked up from reference TRBV9 and TRBJ2-1): DSGVTQTPKHLITATGQRVTLRCSPRSGDLSVYWYQQSLDQGLQFLIQYYNGEERAKGNILERFSAQQFPDLHSELNLSSLELGDSALYFCASSVWDRVDEQFFGPGTRLTVL.

J is TRBJ1-1 and V is TRBV5-1; 8 positions match TRBD1. The CDR3 is 18 residues long. The J segment lost 3 bases and the V segment lost 0 bases, leaving 13 bases of the junction unmatched. CDR1 is SGHRS and CDR2 is YFSETQ in the germline V gene. The DNA of the CDR3 is TGCGCCAGCAGCTTGGAGACGAGTCAGGGGGCTCGGGACACTGAAGCTTTCTTT. The encoded protein is CASSLETSQGARDTEAFF.

The CDR3 coding sequence is TGTGCCAGCAGCGATCGACAGGTCTCCTACGAGCAGTACTTC. Protein: CASSDRQVSYEQYF. The J gene is TRBJ2-7, the V gene TRBV5-4; tentatively, D is TRBD1 (6 bases). Trimming took 4 bases from V and 0 from J, leaving 11 bases between them. The germline V gene has CDR1 SGHNT and CDR2 YYREEE (reference sequence). The CDR3 loop spans 14 amino acids.

This clone came up a few times. The J gene is TRBJ1-6, the V gene TRBV5-1, with D possibly TRBD1 on 6 matching bases. The CDR3 contains 14 residues. V lost 4 bases and J lost 11, with 16 bases in between. Germline loops: CDR1 SGHRS, CDR2 YFSETQ. CDR3 amino acids: CASSSTGPSTPLHF. CDR3 nucleotide sequence: TGCGCCAGCAGCAGTACAGGGCCGTCAACACCCCTCCACTTT.

Ten or more counts support this clone. This chain uses TRBV2 with TRBJ2-1, with 8 bases fitting TRBD2. Germline V gene sequence: CDR1 SNHLY, CDR2 FYNNEI. The CDR3 runs 14 residues. V was clipped by 6 bases and J by 7 bases; unmatched bases: 8. The CDR3 bases are TGTGCCAGCAGCGACGAACTAGCGGCTAATGAGCAGTTCTTC. Amino acid sequence: CASSDELAANEQFF.

The chain employs TRBV9 and TRBJ2-7, with TRBD1 matching over 9 bases. V lost 4 bases and J lost 5; bases outside the gene matches: 7. Germline V lookup: CDR1 SGDLS, CDR2 YYNGEE. The CDR3 spans 14 residues. CDR3 sequence reads: CASSLRTGVHEQYF. CDR3 nucleotide sequence: TGTGCCAGCAGCCTGCGGACAGGGGTTCACGAGCAGTACTTC.

The chain links TRBV5-1 to TRBJ1-1, with D possibly matching TRBD1 (6 bases). CDR1 is SGHRS, CDR2 YFSETQ, per germline. This CDR3 contains 14 residues. V was shortened by 0 bases and J by 4 bases, with 10 bases between the two germline ends. CDR3: CASSLDGQSTEAFF. The CDR3 DNA reads as TGCGCCAGCAGCTTGGACGGACAGTCCACTGAAGCTTTCTTT.

This chain links TRBV19 with TRBJ2-7; weak D call: TRBD2 (6 bases). CDR1 is LNHDA, CDR2 SQIVND, per germline (reference sequence). The CDR3 runs to 15 residues. Deletions cut 3 bases from V and 0 bases from J, with 12 bases between. CDR3 sequence reads: CASSMGEVSSYEQYF. DNA of the CDR3: TGTGCCAGTAGTATGGGGGAGGTCAGCTCCTACGAGCAGTACTTC.

A single count supports this clone. V and J are TRBV11-2 and TRBJ1-1; D is perhaps TRBD1 (5 bases). Deletions cut 4 bases from V and 0 bases from J, with 6 bases between. The CDR3 consists of 13 residues. In germline, CDR1 is SGHAT, CDR2 FQNNGV. CDR3 sequence (DNA): TGTGCCAGCAGCTCGACAGTGAACACTGAAGCTTTCTTT. Its translation: CASSSTVNTEAFF.

The rearrangement uses TRBV9 and TRBJ2-6; perhaps TRBD1 as D (6 bases). The CDR3 runs to 15 residues. The V end lost 3 bases, the J end lost 0 bases, and 7 bases lay between the germline ends. CDR1 is SGDLS, CDR2 YYNGEE, per germline. CDR3 DNA sequence: TGTGCCAGCAGCGCACAGGGCTCTGGGGCCAACGTCCTGACTTTC. Translated, it gives CASSAQGSGANVLTF. The variable domain in full, with the rest retrieved from reference TRBV9 and TRBJ2-6, is DSGVTQTPKHLITATGQRVTLRCSPRSGDLSVYWYQQSLDQGLQFLIQYYNGEERAKGNILERFSAQQFPDLHSELNLSSLELGDSALYFCASSAQGSGANVLTFGAGSRLTVL.

The CDR3 sequence: CASSDDVGLRIYEQYF. The CDR3 coding sequence is TGTGCCAGCAGCGACGACGTTGGGCTCCGGATCTACGAGCAGTACTTC. This sequence joins TRBV5-7 and TRBJ2-7; D not resolved. TRBV5-7 belongs to the ORF category, with a function that is uncertain. The ends were cut back, 4 bases at V and 3 bases at J, with 20 bases in the middle. This CDR3 spans 16 amino acids.

This clone has just one count. The chain has TRBV7-2 and TRBJ2-6; D gene ambiguous. Between the trimmed V and J ends, which lost 3 bases and 0 bases, there was a span of 9 bases. Germline CDR1 and CDR2: SGHTA and FQGNSA. The length of the CDR3 is 16 residues. The CDR3 sequence: CASSFLLPSGANVLTF. As DNA, the CDR3 is TGTGCCAGCAGCTTTCTACTTCCCTCTGGGGCCAACGTCCTGACTTTC.

The CDR3 reads CSADSPNYGYTF. In DNA form, the CDR3 reads TGCAGCGCGGACAGTCCTAACTATGGCTACACCTTC. The genes are TRBV29-1 and TRBJ1-2; weak D call: TRBD1 (6 bases). This CDR3 is built from 12 residues. The ends were cut back, 7 bases at V and 0 bases at J, with 9 bases in the middle. Germline CDR1 and CDR2: SQVTM and ANQGSEA.

This clone was seen a handful of times. The CDR3 DNA reads TGTGCCAGCAGCGTAGAGGGTACTAGTAGTGGCGGGGAGCTGTTTTTT. Translating it yields CASSVEGTSSGGELFF. The rearrangement uses TRBV9 and TRBJ2-2, with a weak D call TRBD2 (5 bases). V was clipped by 0 bases and J by 7 bases, with 16 bases between them. CDR3 length: 16 amino acids. Germline V gene data show CDR1 as SGDLS and CDR2 as YYNGEE.

This clone was seen a handful of times. The rearrangement links TRBV6-6 to TRBJ2-7; 8 nucleotides line up with TRBD1. The CDR3 length is 12 residues. Germline assignment: CDR1 MNHNY and CDR2 SVGAGI (reference sequence). V lost 6 bases, J lost 2 bases, and 0 bases stayed unmatched. Here the CDR3 reads CASRDRAYEQYF. CDR3 DNA sequence: TGTGCCAGCAGGGACAGGGCCTACGAGCAGTACTTC.

V and J are TRBV11-1 and TRBJ2-7; D is possibly TRBD2 (6 bases). The germline CDR1 and CDR2 sequences are SGHAT and FQDESV (reference sequence). Trimming stripped 5 bases from V and 7 bases from J, with 9 bases between. The CDR3 loop spans 11 amino acids. As DNA, the CDR3 is TGTGCCAGCAGCACCGGAGGGGAGCAGTACTTC. Translated, it gives CASSTGGEQYF.